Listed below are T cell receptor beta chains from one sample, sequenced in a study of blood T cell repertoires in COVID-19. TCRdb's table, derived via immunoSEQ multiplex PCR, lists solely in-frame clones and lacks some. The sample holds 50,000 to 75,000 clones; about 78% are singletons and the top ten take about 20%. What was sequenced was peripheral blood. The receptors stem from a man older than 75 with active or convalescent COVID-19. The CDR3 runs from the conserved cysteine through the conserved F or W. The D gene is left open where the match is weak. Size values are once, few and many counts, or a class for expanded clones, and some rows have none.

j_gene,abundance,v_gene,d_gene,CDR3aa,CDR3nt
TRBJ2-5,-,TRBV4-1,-,CASSQSFDRTQETQYF,TGCGCCAGCAGCCAATCATTCGACAGGACCCAAGAGACCCAGTACTTC
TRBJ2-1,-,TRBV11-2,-,CASSLGWGASSYNEQFF,TGTGCCAGCAGCTTGGGATGGGGAGCCTCTAGTTACAATGAGCAGTTCTTC
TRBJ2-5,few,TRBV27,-,CASRTTNQETQYF,TGTGCCAGCAGAACAACCAACCAAGAGACCCAGTACTTC
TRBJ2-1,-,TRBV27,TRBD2,CASSAAGGRIEQFF,TGTGCCAGCAGTGCCGCGGGGGGGAGGATCGAGCAGTTCTTC
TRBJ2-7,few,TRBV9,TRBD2,CASSVEGSGGTYEQYF,TGTGCCAGCAGCGTAGAAGGTAGCGGGGGTACCTACGAGCAGTACTTC
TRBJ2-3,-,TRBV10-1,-,CASSETRDKPTDTQYF,TGCGCCAGCAGTGAGACCCGGGACAAACCCACAGATACGCAGTATTTT
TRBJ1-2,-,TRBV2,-,CASSGREAGGYTF,TGTGCCAGCAGTGGCAGGGAGGCGGGCGGCTACACCTTC
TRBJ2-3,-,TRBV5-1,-,CASSFEQVTDTQYF,TGCGCCAGCAGCTTCGAGCAAGTCACAGATACGCAGTATTTT
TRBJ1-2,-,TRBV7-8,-,CASSPQTNYGYTF,TGTGCCAGCAGCCCCCAAACTAACTATGGCTACACCTTC
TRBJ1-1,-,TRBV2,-,CASSESGTEAFF,TGTGCCAGCAGTGAATCGGGGACTGAAGCTTTCTTT
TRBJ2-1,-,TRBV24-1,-,CATSDSTGFHYNEQFF,TGTGCCACCAGTGATTCCACAGGGTTCCACTACAATGAGCAGTTCTTC